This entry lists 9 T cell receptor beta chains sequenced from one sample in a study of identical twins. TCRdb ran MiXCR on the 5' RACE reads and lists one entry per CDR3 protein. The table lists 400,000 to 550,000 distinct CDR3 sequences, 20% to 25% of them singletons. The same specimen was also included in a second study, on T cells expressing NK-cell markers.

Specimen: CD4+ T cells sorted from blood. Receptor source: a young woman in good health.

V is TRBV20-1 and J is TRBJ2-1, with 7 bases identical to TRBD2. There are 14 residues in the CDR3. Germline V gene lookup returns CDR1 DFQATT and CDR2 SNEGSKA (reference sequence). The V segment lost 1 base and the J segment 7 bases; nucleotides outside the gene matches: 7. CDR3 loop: CSARAITSENEQFF. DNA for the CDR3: TGCAGTGCTAGAGCCATAACTAGCGAGAATGAGCAGTTCTTC.

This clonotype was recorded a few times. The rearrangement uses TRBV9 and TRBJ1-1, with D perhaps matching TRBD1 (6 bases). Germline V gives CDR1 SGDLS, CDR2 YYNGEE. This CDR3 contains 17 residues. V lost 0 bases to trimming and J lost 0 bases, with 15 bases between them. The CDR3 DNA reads TGTGCCAGCAGCGTAGGGGAAGGGGGGAGGGTGAACACTGAAGCTTTCTTT. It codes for CASSVGEGGRVNTEAFF.

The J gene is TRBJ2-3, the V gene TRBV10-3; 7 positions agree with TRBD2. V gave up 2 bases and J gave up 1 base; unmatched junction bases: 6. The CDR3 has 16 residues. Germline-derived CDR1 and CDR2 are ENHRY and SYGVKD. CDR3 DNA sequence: TGTGCCATCAGTGAGACTAGGGCGGGAGGCACAGATACGCAGTATTTT. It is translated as CAISETRAGGTDTQYF.

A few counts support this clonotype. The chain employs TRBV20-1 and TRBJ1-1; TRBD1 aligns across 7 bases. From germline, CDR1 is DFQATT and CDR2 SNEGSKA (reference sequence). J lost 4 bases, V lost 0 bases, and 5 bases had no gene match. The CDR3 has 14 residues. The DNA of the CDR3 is TGCAGTGCTAGAGATCTGCAGGGGGTCACTGAAGCTTTCTTT. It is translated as CSARDLQGVTEAFF.

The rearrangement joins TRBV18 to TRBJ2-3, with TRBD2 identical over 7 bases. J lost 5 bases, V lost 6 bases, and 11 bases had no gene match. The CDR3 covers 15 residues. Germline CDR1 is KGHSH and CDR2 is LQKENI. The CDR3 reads CASSVTSDSGDTQYF. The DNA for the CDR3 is TGTGCCAGCTCCGTAACTAGCGACTCAGGAGATACGCAGTATTTT.

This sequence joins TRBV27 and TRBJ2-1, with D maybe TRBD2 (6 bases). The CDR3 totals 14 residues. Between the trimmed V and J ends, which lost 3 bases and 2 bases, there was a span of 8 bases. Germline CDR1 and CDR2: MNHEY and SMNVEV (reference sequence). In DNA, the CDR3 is TGTGCCAGCAGTTTGCTAGCGACCTACAATGAGCAGTTCTTC. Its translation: CASSLLATYNEQFF.

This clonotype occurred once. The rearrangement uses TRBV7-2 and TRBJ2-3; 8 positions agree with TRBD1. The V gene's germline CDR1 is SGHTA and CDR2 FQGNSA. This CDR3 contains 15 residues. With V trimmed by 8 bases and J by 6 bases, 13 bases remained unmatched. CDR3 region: CASAEGDRRTDTQYF. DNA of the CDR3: TGTGCCAGCGCGGAGGGGGACAGGAGGACGGATACGCAGTATTTT.

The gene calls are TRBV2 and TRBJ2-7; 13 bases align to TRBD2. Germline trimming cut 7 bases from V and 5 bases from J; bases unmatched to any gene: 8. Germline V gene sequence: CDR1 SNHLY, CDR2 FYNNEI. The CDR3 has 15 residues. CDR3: CASTTGLAGLNEQYF. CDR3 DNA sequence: TGTGCCAGCACTACGGGACTAGCGGGATTAAACGAGCAGTACTTC.

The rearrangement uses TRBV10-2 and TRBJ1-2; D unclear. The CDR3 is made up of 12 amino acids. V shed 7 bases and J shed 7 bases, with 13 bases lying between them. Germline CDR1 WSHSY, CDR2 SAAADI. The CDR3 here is CASKEGNLGYTF. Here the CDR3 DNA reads TGCGCCAGCAAAGAGGGCAACCTTGGCTACACCTTC.